This T cell receptor beta chain stems from a study of blood T cell repertoires in COVID-19. CDR1 is SGHAT, CDR2 FQDESV, per germline (reference sequence). Trimming took 2 bases from V and 6 from J, leaving 7 bases between them. The CDR3 has 13 residues. Measured with immunoSEQ multiplex PCR; TCRdb has only the in-frame clones, and not every one. The table includes over 250,000 clones, 80% to 90% detected once. The sequence was obtained from a man in his forties or fifties who had recovered from COVID-19. The rearrangement joins TRBV11-1 to TRBJ1-4; tentative D call: TRBD1 (5 bases). Sequences were obtained from PBMCs or T cells enriched from blood (not recorded which). The chain's CDR3 is CASSLPGYEKLFF. The DNA of the CDR3 is TGTGCCAGCAGCTTACCAGGGTATGAAAAACTGTTTTTT.